A selection of T cell receptor beta chains follows, all from one sample in a study of T-cell reconstitution after alpha-beta-depleted transplantation in children. TCRdb ran MiXCR on the PCR reads and lists one entry per CDR3 protein. In the table there are approximately 500,000 distinct CDR3 sequences, more than 9% of which are singletons. Source: PBMCs, taken before TCRalphabeta/CD19-depleted stem cell transplant. The receptors here all came from a child aged 2-15 years with inherited bone marrow failure, due to receive a stem cell transplant. CDR3s include the opening cysteine and the closing phenylalanine or tryptophan. Fields, in order: D gene, V gene, clone size, J gene, CDR3 DNA, CDR3 protein. The D gene is left open where the match is weak. A row's size may be missing; if present it is once, few, many or a size class.

NA	TRBV7-2	many	TRBJ2-7	TGTGCCAGCAGCTCGCCGGGCCACGAGCAGTACTTC	CASSSPGHEQYF
TRBD2	TRBV30	NA	TRBJ2-1	TGTGCTTCCGTCGGGACTAGCGGGGTGGCTTTGGGGAATGAGCAGTTCTTC	CASVGTSGVALGNEQFF
TRBD2	TRBV11-2	many	TRBJ2-7	TGTGCCAGCAGCTCTGGGTCTGGGCTAGCGGGACGCGAGCAGTACTTC	CASSSGSGLAGREQYF
NA	TRBV5-1	few	TRBJ2-6	TGCGCCAGCAGCAGGGGAGTCTACTCTGGGGCCAACGTCCTGACTTTC	CASSRGVYSGANVLTF
TRBD2	TRBV20-1	many	TRBJ2-1	TGCAGTGCTAGGTCACTAGCGGGAGGGGATGAGCAGTTCTTC	CSARSLAGGDEQFF
NA	TRBV27	NA	TRBJ2-5	TGTGCCAGCAGTTTAAGTAGGACACTTCAAGAGACCCAGTACTTC	CASSLSRTLQETQYF
NA	TRBV7-9	many	TRBJ2-1	TGTGCCAGCAGCTTGGGCTGGTCCGACTACAATGAGCAGTTCTTC	CASSLGWSDYNEQFF
TRBD2	TRBV6-2/TRBV6-3	few	TRBJ2-2	TGTGCCAGCAGCCCAACTAGCGGGAGGCCTAACACCGGGGAGCTGTTTTTT	CASSPTSGRPNTGELFF
TRBD2	TRBV20-1	few	TRBJ2-1	TGCAGTGCTGGTTATTCGGGACTAGCGGCGTACAATGAGCAGTTCTTC	CSAGYSGLAAYNEQFF
TRBD1	TRBV12-3/TRBV12-4	many	TRBJ1-5	TGTGCCAGCAGCTTTGGGGACAGAAAACAGCCCCAGCATTTT	CASSFGDRKQPQHF
NA	TRBV19	many	TRBJ1-1	TGTGCCAGTAGTAGGTGGGACACTGAAGCTTTCTTT	CASSRWDTEAFF
NA	TRBV24-1	NA	TRBJ2-1	TGTGCCACCAGTCCCCCTAAGGGACGGGATGAGCAGTTCTTC	CATSPPKGRDEQFF
TRBD2	TRBV19	many	TRBJ2-2	TGTGCCAGTAGTATAGGGCTAGCGGGAGGGAACACCGGGGAGCTGTTTTTT	CASSIGLAGGNTGELFF
TRBD1	TRBV28	many	TRBJ2-1	TGTGCCAGCTCCGATGGACAGGGGGCCCCCTACAATGAGCAGTTCTTC	CASSDGQGAPYNEQFF
NA	TRBV18	few	TRBJ2-7	TGTGCCAGCTCACCATGGCCCACCCTCTACGAGCAGTACTTC	CASSPWPTLYEQYF
NA	TRBV15	many	TRBJ2-7	TGTGCCACCAGCAGAGACCCCGGGAACTACGAGCAGTACTTC	CATSRDPGNYEQYF
NA	TRBV27	many	TRBJ2-7	TGTGCCAGCAGTTTAGTTAGCCTCCTAGGAGAGCAGTACTTC	CASSLVSLLGEQYF
TRBD1	TRBV5-1	many	TRBJ1-2	TGCGCCAGCAGCACGGGACAGGGTCTCTCTGGCTACACCTTC	CASSTGQGLSGYTF
NA	TRBV21-1	many	TRBJ2-1	TGTGCCAGCAGCCGGGGGACAGTGGTTATGCATGAGCAGTTCTTC	CASSRGTVVMHEQFF
NA	TRBV6-5	many	TRBJ2-2	TGTGCCAGCAGTTACCAGTTAGGGCAGGGCAACACCGGGGAGCTGTTTTTT	CASSYQLGQGNTGELFF
NA	TRBV18	few	TRBJ2-6	TGTGCCAGCTCACCACGAACGGACCGCTCTGGGGCCAACGTCCTGACTTTC	CASSPRTDRSGANVLTF
TRBD1	TRBV6-5	many	TRBJ1-2	TGTGCCAGCAGACCTAGGGACAGTTTTTACTATGGCTACACCTTC	CASRPRDSFYYGYTF
NA	TRBV7-2	many	TRBJ2-1	TGTGCCAGCAGCCAATCGAATAGGGCGATGAGTGAGCAGTTCTTC	CASSQSNRAMSEQFF
TRBD2	TRBV18	NA	TRBJ2-1	TGTGCCAGCTCACCAACACTAGCGGGAACGAGCCCTGAGCAGTTCTTC	CASSPTLAGTSPEQFF
TRBD1	TRBV29-1	NA	TRBJ2-7	TGCAGCGTCTTGGACAGGGGGCAATACGGGCAGTACTTC	CSVLDRGQYGQYF
NA	TRBV25-1	many	TRBJ2-7	TGTGCCAGCAGTGAATTCGGACAGCCCTACGAGCAGTACTTC	CASSEFGQPYEQYF
TRBD1	TRBV29-1	many	TRBJ1-4	TGCAGCGCCGGGACAGGGAGGGAAAAACTGTTTTTT	CSAGTGREKLFF
NA	TRBV20-1	many	TRBJ2-3	TGCAGTGGTGGGCTAGCAATAGATACGCAGTATTTT	CSGGLAIDTQYF
NA	TRBV18	many	TRBJ2-3	TGTGCCAGCTCACCACTTCGGGGCACAGATACGCAGTATTTT	CASSPLRGTDTQYF
TRBD2	TRBV27	NA	TRBJ2-7	TGTGCCAGCAGTCCCACTAGCGGGAGTTACCCTTTCTACGAGCAGTACTTC	CASSPTSGSYPFYEQYF
NA	TRBV6-5	many	TRBJ2-1	TGTGCCAGCAGGAGTGGAATTGGGGGTAATGAGCAGTTCTTC	CASRSGIGGNEQFF
NA	TRBV4-1	many	TRBJ2-1	TGCGCCAGCAGCCCCGAGGGGGGCGGGCAGTTCTTC	CASSPEGGGQFF
NA	TRBV5-1	many	TRBJ2-1	TGCGCCAGCAGCTTGGTCCTCTCCCCGGGGAGGAAGTTCTTC	CASSLVLSPGRKFF
NA	TRBV7-9	few	TRBJ1-1	TGTGCCAGCAGCTTTCTAAACACTGAAGCTTTCTTT	CASSFLNTEAFF
TRBD2	TRBV2	many	TRBJ2-3	TGTGCCAGCTCCTATGGACTAGCGGGAATAGATACGCAGTATTTT	CASSYGLAGIDTQYF
NA	TRBV7-9	many	TRBJ2-1	TGTGCCAGCAGCTTAGCTGGCAGGTCCGAGCAGTTCTTC	CASSLAGRSEQFF
NA	TRBV4-3	many	TRBJ2-1	TGCGCCAGCAGCCAAGATGATGCCGTAGGCAATGAGCAGTTCTTC	CASSQDDAVGNEQFF
NA	TRBV4-3	NA	TRBJ1-3	TGCGCCAGCAGCGATATCGACTCTGGAAACACCATATATTTT	CASSDIDSGNTIYF
TRBD1	TRBV7-2	many	TRBJ2-5	TGTGCCAGCAGGGGGGGGACAGGGGGAGAGGAGACCCAGTACTTC	CASRGGTGGEETQYF
NA	TRBV5-1	many	TRBJ2-2	TGCGCCAGCAGCCCCCTCGAGGTGAACACCGGGGAGCTGTTTTTT	CASSPLEVNTGELFF
TRBD2	TRBV27	NA	TRBJ2-3	TGTGCCAGCAGTTTATGGACTAGCGGGAGAGATACGCAGTATTTT	CASSLWTSGRDTQYF
NA	TRBV19	many	TRBJ2-1	TGTGCCAGCGCTTCGGCTGGCAGCAACAATGAGCAGTTCTTC	CASASAGSNNEQFF
TRBD2	TRBV15	few	TRBJ2-6	TGTGCCACCAGCCCCCAGGCGGGAGGCCTAGACGACTCTGGGGCCAACGTCCTGACTTTC	CATSPQAGGLDDSGANVLTF
TRBD2	TRBV4-3	many	TRBJ2-3	TGCGCCAGCAGCCAAGAGGGAGGGTCCATCACAGATACGCAGTATTTT	CASSQEGGSITDTQYF
NA	TRBV5-1	few	TRBJ2-1	TGCGCCAGCAGCTTGTGGCAGGCTTCCTACAATGAGCAGTTCTTC	CASSLWQASYNEQFF
NA	TRBV29-1	many	TRBJ1-1	TGCAGCGGACGGCGGAATGGAAGGAACACTGAAGCTTTCTTT	CSGRRNGRNTEAFF
TRBD2	TRBV3-1	NA	TRBJ2-3	TGTGCCAGCTGCCAAGGAATGACGGGAGGGCGTTTAGATACGCAGTATTTT	CASCQGMTGGRLDTQYF
TRBD2	TRBV6-2/TRBV6-3	many	TRBJ2-1	TGTGCCAGCAGTTCTCTAGGGGACTACTACAATGAGCAGTTCTTC	CASSSLGDYYNEQFF
NA	TRBV6-2/TRBV6-3	many	TRBJ2-7	TGTGCCAGCAGTTACGGGACAACCTACGAGCAGTACTTC	CASSYGTTYEQYF
TRBD1	TRBV2	many	TRBJ2-7	TGTGCTTCGGGACAGGGGTTAGGGGACGAGCAGTACTTC	CASGQGLGDEQYF
NA	TRBV6-2/TRBV6-3	once	TRBJ2-1	TGTGCCAGCAGTTACTTAGCTACCTCCTACAATGAGCAGTTCTTC	CASSYLATSYNEQFF
NA	TRBV5-1	many	TRBJ2-1	TGCGCCAGCAGCCCCTTACCGGGACAAAACAATGAGCAGTTCTTC	CASSPLPGQNNEQFF
TRBD2	TRBV6-5	many	TRBJ2-7	TGTGCCAGCAGTTCACAACTCCTACGGGGCGGGAGTGGATCCGAGCAGTACTTC	CASSSQLLRGGSGSEQYF
TRBD2	TRBV7-2	many	TRBJ2-3	TGTGCCAGCAGCTTAGTGGGGCTAGCGGATGTCACAGATACGCAGTATTTT	CASSLVGLADVTDTQYF